This T cell receptor beta chain was retrieved from a study of T cell repertoires in cytomegalovirus infection. Background on the study: Recently described HLA-C-restricted plus well-studied HLA-B-restricted CMV epitopes were used. Study-level points and caveats: Of the TCR beta families, the public ones yielded a cumulative frequency that identified carriers of CMV plus the relevant HLA.

In germline, CDR1 is MNHEY, CDR2 SVGAGI. V was shortened by 2 bases and J by 5 bases, with 9 bases between the two germline ends. The CDR3 extends over 13 amino acids. Worth noting for this clonotype: Its antigen is unidentified.

MiXCR, applied by TCRdb to the reads, yields one record per CDR3 protein. The profile shows 70,000 to 95,000 distinct CDR3 sequences, roughly 29% of them singletons. The chain couples TRBV6-5 to TRBJ1-1; D gene uncertain. The clonotype comes from a human donor in good health (CMV status not recorded). Some clones in this sample may be carry-over from other donors' samples. The sequenced sample was CD8+ T cells from cultured PBMCs, obtained from culture after CMV antigen stimulation. The DNA for the CDR3 is TGTGCCAGCAGTTACGTACATAGGACTGAAGCTTTCTTT. Protein: CASSYVHRTEAFF.